These T cell receptor beta chains were read from a single sample in a study of prognosis after radiotherapy for stage I lung cancer. One entry per CDR3 protein results from TCRdb running MiXCR on the multiplex PCR reads. This table has 38,000 or so distinct CDR3 sequences, approximately 25% appearing once. Sample: PBMCs, taken before or after stereotactic body radiation therapy (not recorded which). The receptors shown here come from a donor of 50 years or more with non-small cell lung cancer. Both conserved end residues are part of each CDR3. D genes are given only for firm matches. Rows give clone size only sometimes, using once, few, many, or a class for an expanded clone.

TGCGCCAGCAGCTTGGGAGGACTAGCGGGATGGGCAGATACGCAGTATTTT	CASSLGGLAGWADTQYF	TRBD2	TRBV5-1	TRBJ2-3	many
TGCAGTCGACAAGATATCGCAGACTACGAGCAGTACTTC	CSRQDIADYEQYF	-	TRBV20-1	TRBJ2-7	medium-sized
TGTGCCAGCCTCTATAGGCCAGGGGAGCAGTTCTTC	CASLYRPGEQFF	-	TRBV7-9	TRBJ2-1	many
TGCAGTGCTAGGACAGGGGTTACCACCGGGGAGCTGTTTTTT	CSARTGVTTGELFF	TRBD1	TRBV20-1	TRBJ2-2	many
TGTGCCAGCAGCCAAGATTTTGACAGTCTAACTTATTCACCCCTCCACTTT	CASSQDFDSLTYSPLHF	-	TRBV4-2	TRBJ1-6	many
TGCAGTGCTAGAGTCGCTAAGGGGGGGGACACTGAAGCTTTCTTT	CSARVAKGGDTEAFF	-	TRBV20-1	TRBJ1-1	many
TGTGCCAGCAGCCACCGTGAGACCCAGTACTTC	CASSHRETQYF	-	TRBV14	TRBJ2-5	many
TGTGCCAGCAGCTTGTGGACTAGCGGGAGGGTAGGATTC	CASSLWTSGRVGF	TRBD2	TRBV5-6	TRBJ2-1	many
TGCGCCACTGGAGGGGGGAACTATGGCTACACCTTC	CATGGGNYGYTF	-	TRBV10-2	TRBJ1-2	many
TGTGCCAGCAGCCCCCAGGGCGGCAAACAAGAGACCCAGTACTTC	CASSPQGGKQETQYF	-	TRBV11-2	TRBJ2-5	many
TGTGCCAGCAGTTTGACAACCGAGCGCGAAAAACTGTTTTTT	CASSLTTEREKLFF	-	TRBV28	TRBJ1-4	many
TGTGCCAGCAGACCACCTGGCTCTGGGGCCAACGTCCTGACTTTC	CASRPPGSGANVLTF	-	TRBV12-3/TRBV12-4	TRBJ2-6	many
TGTGCCAGCAGTGATTCTGGGGCCAACTTTCTGACTTTC	CASSDSGANFLTF	-	TRBV27	TRBJ2-6	-
TGTGCCAGCAGCCAACAGGGATCTTTGAACACCATATATTTT	CASSQQGSLNTIYF	-	TRBV5-4	TRBJ1-3	many
TGCGCCAGCAGTCCCACCAGTGGCTCTGGGGCCAACGTCCTGACTTTC	CASSPTSGSGANVLTF	-	TRBV5-1	TRBJ2-6	once
TGCAGTGCTCGGACCGGGACGGGGAACTATGGCTACACCTTC	CSARTGTGNYGYTF	-	TRBV20-1	TRBJ1-2	medium-sized
TGCGCCAGCAGTCTAAGGTTACCTGGCACCGGGGAGCTGTTTTTT	CASSLRLPGTGELFF	-	TRBV4-1	TRBJ2-2	many
TGTGCCAGCAGATACAACAGGGCCACCCACGAGCAGTACTTC	CASRYNRATHEQYF	-	TRBV6-5	TRBJ2-7	many
TGTGCCAGCAGTTACCCGGGGTCCCAAGAGACCCAGTACTTC	CASSYPGSQETQYF	-	TRBV6-2/TRBV6-3	TRBJ2-5	many
TGTGCCAGCAGCTTAGCACCCAAGGGTTCACCCCTCCACTTT	CASSLAPKGSPLHF	-	TRBV11-2	TRBJ1-6	many
TGTGCCAGCAGCCAAGAGGTAGAGACCCAGTACTTC	CASSQEVETQYF	-	TRBV3-1	TRBJ2-5	many
TGCAGTGCTAGAGAGCAAGGGGCACAAGGGGGCTACACCTTC	CSAREQGAQGGYTF	-	TRBV20-1	TRBJ1-2	many
TGTGCCAGCAATGCCGTTGGGGACAGAGGGAGCTCACCCCTCCACTTT	CASNAVGDRGSSPLHF	TRBD1	TRBV28	TRBJ1-6	many
TGCAGTGCTGAAAACTCTGGAAACACCATATATTTT	CSAENSGNTIYF	-	TRBV20-1	TRBJ1-3	many
TGTGCCAGCGGGATCAGAAACAGGGGGCACACTGAAGCTTTCTTT	CASGIRNRGHTEAFF	TRBD1	TRBV28	TRBJ1-1	many
TGTGCCAGCAGTATCCTCGGTGGGACAGGGGGATTCGACGAGCAGTACTTC	CASSILGGTGGFDEQYF	TRBD1	TRBV28	TRBJ2-7	many
TGTGCCAGCAGTTTGTTTATGAACACTGAAGCTTTCTTT	CASSLFMNTEAFF	-	TRBV6-1	TRBJ1-1	medium-sized
TGTGCCAGCGGAAACAAGGGACCCTACGAGCAGTACTTC	CASGNKGPYEQYF	-	TRBV28	TRBJ2-7	many